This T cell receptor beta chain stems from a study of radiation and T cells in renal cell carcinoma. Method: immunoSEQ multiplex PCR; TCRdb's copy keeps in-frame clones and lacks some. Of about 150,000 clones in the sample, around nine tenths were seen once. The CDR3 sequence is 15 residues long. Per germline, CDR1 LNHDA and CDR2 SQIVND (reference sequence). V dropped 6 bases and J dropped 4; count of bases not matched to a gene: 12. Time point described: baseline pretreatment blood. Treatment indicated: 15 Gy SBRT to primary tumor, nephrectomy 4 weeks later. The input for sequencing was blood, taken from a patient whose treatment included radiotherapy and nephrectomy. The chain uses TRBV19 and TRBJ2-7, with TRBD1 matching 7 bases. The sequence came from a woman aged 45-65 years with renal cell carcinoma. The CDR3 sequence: CASRVTQGPGYEQYF. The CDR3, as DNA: TGTGCCAGTAGGGTTACACAGGGGCCTGGTTACGAGCAGTACTTC.